Each of the 27 T cell receptor beta chains below was sequenced from the same sample in a study of shared clonotypes between healthy human individuals. Some clones are missing from TCRdb's copy, which holds only in-frame ones; the method was immunoSEQ multiplex PCR. Among roughly 2,500,000 clones listed, roughly 93% were seen once. The source material was naive CD4+ T cells from PBMCs. Indicated subset: CD45RA+ positively selected. These receptors were obtained from a man aged 18 to 29 in good health. Some clones in this sample may be carry-over from other donors' samples.

V usage is TRBV4-2 and J usage is TRBJ2-3; 8 nucleotides align to TRBD1. The germline V gene has CDR1 LGHNA and CDR2 YNFKEQ. Trimming at V came to 1 base and at J to 1 base, leaving 1 base not matched to a gene. This CDR3 spans 15 amino acids. The CDR3 nucleotides read TGTGCCAGCAGCCAAGGACAGGGGCGCACAGATACGCAGTATTTT. It translates to CASSQGQGRTDTQYF.

The chain has TRBV6-5 and TRBJ2-7; TRBD2 matches at 7 bases. With 5 bases clipped from V and 7 bases from J, the junction kept 14 bases outside the gene matches. From germline, CDR1 is MNHEY and CDR2 SVGAGI. The CDR3 has 15 residues. CDR3 DNA sequence: TGTGCCAGCAGTCCGCGACTAGCAGGTGGGGGGGAGCAGTACTTC. Its protein product is CASSPRLAGGGEQYF.

The gene calls are TRBV29-1 and TRBJ2-1; tentative D call: TRBD2 (6 bases). Trimming removed 4 bases at V and 7 bases at J, with 17 bases between. The CDR3 covers 14 residues. The germline CDR1 and CDR2 sequences are SQVTM and ANQGSEA. DNA for the CDR3: TGCAGCGTTGGGCCGGGACTTGGAGGGAATGAGCAGTTCTTC. Its protein product is CSVGPGLGGNEQFF.

This chain connects TRBV7-2 to TRBJ2-3, with 12 bases aligning to TRBD2. This CDR3 region has 16 residues. The V gene end was trimmed by 5 bases and the J gene end by 1 base; junction bases not matched to a gene: 4. Looked up from germline, CDR1 is SGHTA and CDR2 is FQGNSA. CDR3 sequence (DNA): TGTGCCAGCAGCAAGACTAGCGGGAGTGGCACAGATACGCAGTATTTT. It yields the protein CASSKTSGSGTDTQYF.

Points on this clone: Other DNA sequences in this sample translate to the same CDR3. J is TRBJ2-2 and V is TRBV5-1; possibly TRBD1 for D (5 bases). Trimming left V 0 bases short and J 0 bases short, with 6 bases between. This CDR3 is built from 15 residues. The germline gives CDR1 SGHRS, CDR2 YFSETQ. In DNA, the CDR3 is TGCGCCAGCAGCTTGGGACAGTCGAACACCGGGGAGCTGTTTTTT. Translating gives CASSLGQSNTGELFF.

The V gene is TRBV5-1, the J gene TRBJ2-3; 14 nucleotides line up with TRBD2. J gave up 3 bases and V 7 bases, and 13 bases lay outside the gene matches. Germline CDR1 is SGHRS and CDR2 is YFSETQ. The CDR3 loop spans 18 amino acids. CDR3 protein: CASLSWTSGRRGTDTQYF. The CDR3 DNA reads TGCGCCAGCCTTTCTTGGACTAGCGGGAGGCGAGGGACAGATACGCAGTATTTT.

The gene calls are TRBV7-9 and TRBJ2-2, with D possibly matching TRBD1 (6 bases). Germline lookup yields CDR1 SEHNR and CDR2 FQNEAQ (reference sequence). This CDR3 contains 16 residues. With 3 bases removed from V and 1 base from J, the gap between germline ends came to 12 bases. The CDR3 protein is CASSLLGAKNTGELFF. Here the CDR3 DNA reads TGTGCCAGCAGCTTGCTGGGGGCGAAGAACACCGGGGAGCTGTTTTTT.

The chain couples TRBV5-4 to TRBJ2-1, with 9 bases aligning to TRBD1. Trimming took 4 bases from V and 1 from J; bases not matched to a gene: 6. CDR1 SGHNT and CDR2 YYREEE come from the germline V gene (reference sequence). The CDR3 has 16 amino acids. CDR3 residues: CASSPRTGESYNEQFF. The CDR3 DNA follows: TGTGCCAGCAGCCCGAGGACAGGGGAGTCCTACAATGAGCAGTTCTTC.

J is TRBJ2-7 and V is TRBV7-8, with a tentative D call TRBD2 (5 bases). This CDR3 spans 14 amino acids. Looked up from germline, CDR1 is SGHVS and CDR2 is FQNEAQ. V lost 0 bases and J 3 bases, leaving 9 bases between the germline ends. CDR3 residues: CASSLASRGYEQYF. The CDR3 region has the DNA TGTGCCAGCAGCTTAGCTTCACGGGGCTACGAGCAGTACTTC.

This clone appeared once. The chain is built from TRBV7-2 and TRBJ2-3, with 7 bases matching TRBD2. With 2 bases clipped from V and 1 base from J, the junction kept 3 bases outside the gene matches. Germline loops: CDR1 SGHTA, CDR2 FQGNSA. The CDR3 runs to 15 residues. The chain's CDR3 is CASSLNLAGTDTQYF. CDR3 DNA: TGTGCCAGCAGCTTAAATCTAGCGGGCACAGATACGCAGTATTTT. Full variable domain (remainder filled in from reference TRBV7-2 and TRBJ2-3): GAGVSQSPSNKVTEKGKDVELRCDPISGHTALYWYRQSLGQGLEFLIYFQGNSAPDKSGLPSDRFSAERTGGSVSTLTIQRTQQEDSAVYLCASSLNLAGTDTQYFGPGTRLTVL.

The rearrangement uses TRBV5-1 and TRBJ2-1; TRBD2 matches at 7 bases. The V segment lost 2 bases and the J segment 6 bases; nucleotides outside the gene matches: 8. The CDR3 runs to 15 residues. Germline V lookup: CDR1 SGHRS, CDR2 YFSETQ. For the CDR3, the DNA is TGCGCCAGCAGCTTAACCGGGACTAACCCCAATGAGCAGTTCTTC. This encodes CASSLTGTNPNEQFF.

V usage is TRBV5-1 and J usage is TRBJ2-7; possibly TRBD1 or TRBD2 for D (5 bases each). Germline V gives CDR1 SGHRS, CDR2 YFSETQ. This CDR3 comprises 14 residues. Trimming cost V 3 bases and J 2 bases, with 12 bases left between them. CDR3 amino acids: CASSYTGATYEQYF. The CDR3 DNA is TGCGCCAGCAGCTACACCGGGGCGACCTACGAGCAGTACTTC.

The rearrangement joins TRBV5-1 to TRBJ2-2; 9 bases map to TRBD2. The CDR3 has 15 residues. Per the germline V gene, CDR1 is SGHRS and CDR2 is YFSETQ. Unmatched junction bases numbered 2, after V lost 4 bases and J lost 1 base. CDR3 region: CASSMTSGNTGELFF. CDR3 sequence (DNA): TGCGCCAGCAGCATGACTAGCGGGAACACCGGGGAGCTGTTTTTT.

V and J are TRBV5-1 and TRBJ1-3; possible D gene TRBD1, 5 bases. The CDR3 loop spans 14 amino acids. CDR1 SGHRS and CDR2 YFSETQ come from the germline V gene. Trimming left V 0 bases short and J 8 bases short, with 12 bases between. The CDR3 nucleotides read TGCGCCAGCAGCTTGGGGGGCACCCTGGACACCATATATTTT. It encodes CASSLGGTLDTIYF. Supplemented by reference TRBV5-1 and TRBJ1-3, the full variable domain reads KAGVTQTPRYLIKTRGQQVTLSCSPISGHRSVSWYQQTPGQGLQFLFEYFSETQRNKGNFPGRFSGRQFSNSRSEMNVSTLELGDSALYLCASSLGGTLDTIYFGEGSWLTVV.

This chain uses TRBV7-2 with TRBJ1-2, with TRBD1 identical over 10 bases. V was pared by 2 bases and J by 7 bases, with 4 bases of the junction left unmatched. Germline V CDR1 and CDR2: SGHTA, FQGNSA. CDR3 length: 14 residues. The CDR3 DNA sequence: TGTGCCAGCAGCTTATCCGGGACAGGGGTTGGCTACACCTTC. Translated, it gives CASSLSGTGVGYTF.

This clone showed up just once. The chain employs TRBV7-3 and TRBJ2-3, with unresolved D. Germline assignment: CDR1 SGHTA and CDR2 FQGTGA. The ends were cut back, 2 bases at V and 1 base at J, with 4 bases in the middle. This CDR3 comprises 13 residues. The CDR3 DNA reads as TGTGCCAGCAGCTTAGCGCGCACAGATACGCAGTATTTT. It is translated as CASSLARTDTQYF.

In the case of this clone: This sample includes further DNA sequences coding for the same CDR3. CDR3: CASSLRADSYEQYF. CDR3 DNA: TGTGCCAGCAGCTTAAGGGCCGATTCCTACGAGCAGTACTTC. The chain combines TRBV7-3 with TRBJ2-7; the D is unclear. The CDR3 extends over 14 amino acids. The germline V gene has CDR1 SGHTA and CDR2 FQGTGA. Trimming took 1 base from V and 1 from J, leaving 8 bases between them.

The rearrangement joins TRBV9 to TRBJ2-7; 10 nucleotides agree with TRBD1. CDR3 length: 16 residues. From germline, CDR1 is SGDLS and CDR2 YYNGEE. Losses at the gene ends were 3 bases for V and 3 bases for J; bases not matched to a gene: 9. The CDR3 region has the DNA TGTGCCAGCAGCGAGGCCGGGACAGGGGCACTCTACGAGCAGTACTTC. Encoded protein: CASSEAGTGALYEQYF.

J is TRBJ2-2 and V is TRBV2, with D perhaps matching TRBD2 (7 bases). CDR1 is SNHLY and CDR2 is FYNNEI in the germline V gene. This CDR3 is built from 14 residues. V was trimmed by 8 bases and J by 6 bases, leaving 16 bases between them. The chain's CDR3 is CASQLQGGAGELFF. Here the CDR3 DNA reads TGTGCCAGCCAGTTACAGGGAGGGGCCGGGGAGCTGTTTTTT.

CDR3 residues: CARGDWYTDTQYF. CDR3 nucleotides: TGTGCCAGGGGCGACTGGTACACAGATACGCAGTATTTT. The rearrangement joins TRBV6-1 to TRBJ2-3, with D unclear. Trimming left V 9 bases short and J 2 bases short, with 12 bases between. Looked up from germline, CDR1 is MNHNS and CDR2 is SASEGT. The CDR3 spans 13 residues.

This chain joins TRBV9 and TRBJ2-1, with 11 bases that match TRBD2. Trimming took 4 bases from V and 7 from J; bases not matched to a gene: 10. CDR3 length equals 16 residues. CDR1 is SGDLS, CDR2 YYNGEE, per germline. The CDR3, as DNA: TGTGCCAGCAGCCCGGCCCCGGGACTAGCGGTAAATGAGCAGTTCTTC. It specifies CASSPAPGLAVNEQFF.

This clone turned up a few times. The chain employs TRBV6-1 and TRBJ1-5, with D possibly matching TRBD1 (6 bases). Per the germline V gene, CDR1 is MNHNS and CDR2 is SASEGT. The CDR3 length is 15 residues. V was shortened by 3 bases and J by 6 bases, with 15 bases between the two germline ends. CDR3 region: CASSEDSPGGQPQHF. The CDR3, as DNA: TGTGCCAGCAGTGAGGACAGTCCTGGAGGTCAGCCCCAGCATTTT.

The genes are TRBV5-1 and TRBJ2-1; D not certain. CDR3 size: 15 residues. Per germline, CDR1 SGHRS and CDR2 YFSETQ. V was trimmed by 0 bases and J by 0 bases, leaving 7 bases between them. CDR3 coding DNA: TGCGCCAGCAGCTTGGGGTACGGCTCCTACAATGAGCAGTTCTTC. This translates into CASSLGYGSYNEQFF.

The rearrangement uses TRBV5-1 and TRBJ1-6; D unresolved. The CDR3 is made up of 15 amino acids. Germline CDR1 SGHRS, CDR2 YFSETQ. Trimming removed 4 bases at V and 1 base at J, with 9 bases between. This chain's CDR3 is CASSPQGSYNSPLHF. The CDR3 DNA follows: TGCGCCAGCAGCCCCCAAGGGTCCTATAATTCACCCCTCCACTTT. Based on the CDR3 plus reference TRBV5-1 and TRBJ1-6, the full variable domain is KAGVTQTPRYLIKTRGQQVTLSCSPISGHRSVSWYQQTPGQGLQFLFEYFSETQRNKGNFPGRFSGRQFSNSRSEMNVSTLELGDSALYLCASSPQGSYNSPLHFGNGTRLTVT.

CDR3 in DNA: TGCGCCAGCAGCCGGCAGGGGAGCATCACAGGAGAAAAACTGTTTTTT. The encoded protein is CASSRQGSITGEKLFF. The V call is TRBV4-3, the J call TRBJ1-4; possibly TRBD1 for D (6 bases). Germline V CDR1 and CDR2: LGHNA, YSLEER. The length of the CDR3 is 16 residues. Trimming pared 4 bases from V and 8 bases from J, leaving 20 bases between.

The DNA for the CDR3 is TGTGCCAGCAGTTTATTTACAGCTCGGGCTGAAAAACTGTTTTTT. It codes for CASSLFTARAEKLFF. The genes are TRBV28 and TRBJ1-4; the D is unclear. Trimming took 1 base from V and 7 from J, leaving 13 bases between them. This CDR3 region has 15 residues. Germline V gene sequence: CDR1 MDHEN, CDR2 SYDVKM.

J is TRBJ2-1 and V is TRBV28; TRBD1 matches at 8 bases. CDR3 length: 16 residues. V shed 3 bases and J 3 bases; nucleotides not matched to a gene: 7. Germline V gene sequence: CDR1 MDHEN, CDR2 SYDVKM. CDR3 bases: TGTGCCAGCAGTTTGGGCGCCGGGACAGGCTACAATGAGCAGTTCTTC. This translates into CASSLGAGTGYNEQFF.